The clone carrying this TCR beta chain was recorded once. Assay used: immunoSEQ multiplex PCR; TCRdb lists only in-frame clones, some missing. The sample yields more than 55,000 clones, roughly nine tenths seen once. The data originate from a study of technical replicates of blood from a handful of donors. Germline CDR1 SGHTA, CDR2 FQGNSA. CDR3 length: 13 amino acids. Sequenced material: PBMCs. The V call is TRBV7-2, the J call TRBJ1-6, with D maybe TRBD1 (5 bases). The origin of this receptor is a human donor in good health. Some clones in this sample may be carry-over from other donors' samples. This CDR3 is CAITGGYNSPLHF. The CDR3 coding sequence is TGTGCAATAACCGGGGGGTATAATTCACCCCTCCACTTT. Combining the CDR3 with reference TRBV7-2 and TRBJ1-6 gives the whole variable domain GAGVSQSPSNKVTEKGKDVELRCDPISGHTALYWYRQSLGQGLEFLIYFQGNSAPDKSGLPSDRFSAERTGGSVSTLTIQRTQQEDSAVYLCAITGGYNSPLHFGNGTRLTVT.